This note documents a single TCR beta chain sequence. Its antigen has not been determined. There are no base qualities to consult, and no much larger clone falls within one base. This entry belongs to a study of blood T cell repertoires in COVID-19 (dated by TCRdb to about 2020). Regarding the research as a whole: The collaborator samples originated in the United States, Italy and Spain and spanned the acute and convalescent phases of COVID-19. The samples were drawn from two sources: the first 160 participants of the ongoing ImmuneRACE study, and 1,000 to 1,500 subjects contributed by 6 global collaborators. The sample metadata nearly always contained a de-identified subject ID, COVID-19 status, age in years and sex. The material from the prospective study consisted of cDNA or gDNA derived from T cells, B-cell-depleted T cells, or PBMCs. Where HLA class I and class II types were available, the types were taken from metadata supplied by the sample provider, not from assay-based typing. Subjects who had been exposed to COVID-19, were actively infected with it, or had recovered from it provided the deeply sampled blood TCRbeta repertoires that made up the dataset. The repertoires were released in a freely available public database meant as a resource for research on the immune response to SARS-CoV-2. What the research found in general, with its limitations: The quantity of clinical and demographic metadata differed by source and by participant and was supplied without curation.

TCRbeta CDR3 regions were amplified from genomic DNA by means of the immunoSEQ Assay, a bias-controlled multiplex PCR. As for the authors' bioinformatics: Within the assay, amplification of reference gene primers was used to estimate how many nucleated cells each sample contained. To quantify the absolute abundance of each unique TCRbeta CDR3 rearrangement, sequence reads were collapsed and filtered. For each sample, productive Simpson clonality was calculated as the square root of Simpson's diversity index across productive rearrangements. Imported from immuneACCESS, the table was reduced by TCRdb to in-frame sequences with V and J called. These copies leave out some clones; in studies compared against another copy, an unresolved V gene accounts for under half, and the cause of the remainder is not known. That table gives V, J and clone size, and the DNA gave D and trimming. Within this sample are about 380,000 clones, with around nine tenths of them counted one time only. The ten top clones hold roughly 1.2% of the sample.

Enrolling through a virtual design, the prospective study's participants ranged in age from roughly 18 to 95 years and lived across 20 to 30 United States geographic areas. In the prospective study, participants were assigned to cohorts based on the clinical history participants reported in a screening survey and a study questionnaire. Recovered participants in ImmuneRACE Cohort 3 were defined as having two consecutive negative NP/OP PCR tests, clearance from a healthcare professional, or resolution of symptoms. Each participant in the prospective study had whole blood, serum and a nasopharyngeal or oropharyngeal swab collected by mobile phlebotomists. Over an approximately two-month period, participants in the prospective study had the option of providing additional blood draws and questionnaires. Prospective study blood samples were shipped either frozen or at room temperature before DNA extraction.

From V the trimming removes 4 bases and from J it removes 7 bases, while the gene matches leave 6 bases of the junction unaccounted for. CDR1 SGHTA and CDR2 FQGTGA were looked up in the germline V gene. The CDR3 spans 13 residues, from the cysteine through the phenylalanine. CDR3 DNA only is kept here, 39 bases in frame from base 1. The sequence was collected from a woman younger than 30 who had recovered from COVID-19. This sequence uses TRBV7-3 and TRBJ2-7, with 8 bases in between that match TRBD1. The sequencing input was PBMCs or T cells enriched from blood (not recorded which). At the DNA level, the sequence is TGTGCCAGCAGCTCCAGAGACAGGGGTGAGCAGTACTTC. This yields the protein CASSSRDRGEQYF.